The 26 T cell receptor beta chains below come from one sample, sequenced in a study of pediatric ulcerative colitis. This table comes from immunoSEQ multiplex PCR, and its TCRdb copy is limited to in-frame clones, with some not included. The sample has under 20,000 clones; roughly 69% are singletons. One to two pinch biopsies were taken from the rectum during colonoscopy. Sequenced material: gut tissue. The source is a boy aged 5-17 years with moderate ulcerative colitis.

This clone was observed once. The chain has TRBV28 and TRBJ1-4, with TRBD1 matching 8 bases. CDR3 length: 17 residues. CDR1 is MDHEN, CDR2 SYDVKM, per germline. V lost 1 base and J lost 0; bases outside the gene matches: 4. The chain's CDR3 is CASSLYTGGTTNEKLFF. In DNA, the CDR3 is TGTGCCAGCAGTTTATATACAGGGGGAACAACTAATGAAAAACTGTTTTTT. Drawing the rest from reference TRBV28 and TRBJ1-4, the complete variable domain is DVKVTQSSRYLVKRTGEKVFLECVQDMDHENMFWYRQDPGLGLRLIYFSYDVKMKEKGDIPEGYSVSREKKERFSLILESASTNQTSMYLCASSLYTGGTTNEKLFFGSGTQLSVL.

The chain employs TRBV5-6 and TRBJ1-3; a possible D gene is TRBD1 (5 bases). This CDR3 comprises 15 residues. V dropped 4 bases and J dropped 3 bases, with 14 bases sitting between them. Germline V CDR1 and CDR2: SGHDT, YYEEEE. This chain's CDR3 is CASSPEGARGNTIYF. In DNA, the CDR3 is TGTGCCAGCAGCCCCGAAGGGGCGCGTGGAAACACCATATATTTT.

The chain is built from TRBV25-1 and TRBJ1-4, with D unclear. The V end was cut by 4 bases, the J end by 8 bases, with 14 bases between. Per germline, CDR1 MGHDK and CDR2 SYGVNS. The CDR3 is 14 residues long. The CDR3 nucleotides read TGTGCCAGCAGTGGGCACAGAGCCCTCGAAAAACTGTTTTTT. It is translated as CASSGHRALEKLFF.

The rearrangement uses TRBV5-4 and TRBJ1-2; TRBD1 might be the D (5 bases). V was shortened by 4 bases and J by 8 bases, with 18 bases between the two germline ends. The CDR3 runs to 14 residues. CDR1 and CDR2 from the germline V gene are SGHNT and YYREEE (reference sequence). CDR3 in amino acids: CASSPERAGRGYTF. In DNA, the CDR3 is TGTGCCAGCAGCCCGGAACGAGCGGGACGCGGCTACACCTTC.

The chain uses TRBV30 and TRBJ1-2; D is unresolved. V was cut by 1 base and J by 4 bases, with 16 bases left in between. Looked up from germline, CDR1 is GTSNPN and CDR2 is SVGIG (reference sequence). This CDR3 is 15 amino acids long. CDR3 bases: TGTGCCTGGAGTGAGCAACAGAAGCCCTCCTATGGCTACACCTTC. Protein sequence: CAWSEQQKPSYGYTF.

The chain joins TRBV7-9 to TRBJ2-2, with 10 bases identical to TRBD2. V dropped 6 bases and J dropped 1; count of bases not matched to a gene: 8. The CDR3 length is 17 residues. CDR1 and CDR2 from the germline V gene are SEHNR and FQNEAQ (reference sequence). This CDR3 is CASSYASGGRNTGELFF. In DNA form, the CDR3 reads TGTGCCAGCAGTTATGCTAGCGGGGGCCGGAACACCGGGGAGCTGTTTTTT.

This clone was seen more than once but under ten times. The chain joins TRBV6-4 to TRBJ1-1, with D maybe TRBD1 (5 bases). The ends were cut back, 5 bases at V and 5 bases at J, with 12 bases in the middle. Germline lookup yields CDR1 MRHNA and CDR2 SNTAGT. This CDR3 region has 13 residues. CDR3 loop: CASSQGPGTEAFF. In DNA, the CDR3 is TGTGCCAGCAGTCAGGGCCCGGGGACTGAAGCTTTCTTT.

This clone was observed a few times. This chain uses TRBV14 with TRBJ2-5; no definite D call. Germline V gene data show CDR1 as SGHDN and CDR2 as FVKESK. The length of the CDR3 is 12 residues. The V gene lost 4 bases and the J gene lost 4 bases, with 7 bases spanning the gap. CDR3 loop: CASSPWTETQYF. The CDR3 DNA follows: TGTGCCAGCAGCCCCTGGACAGAGACCCAGTACTTC.

This clone was recorded a few times. This sequence joins TRBV12-5 and TRBJ1-1, with D possibly matching TRBD1 (6 bases). The CDR3 is 14 amino acids. V lost 2 bases, J lost 5 bases, and 12 bases lay in between. Germline V gives CDR1 LGHNT, CDR2 FRNRAP. CDR3 sequence reads: CASGLWTVSTEAFF. For the CDR3, the DNA is TGTGCTAGTGGTTTGTGGACAGTGAGTACTGAAGCTTTCTTT.

The chain links TRBV16 to TRBJ2-1, with 9 bases matching TRBD2. CDR1 and CDR2 from the germline V gene are KGHSY and FQNENV. The CDR3 contains 14 residues. Trimming cost V 3 bases and J 4 bases; bases outside gene matches: 1. Here the CDR3 reads CASSHLAGYNEQFF. In nucleotides, the CDR3 is TGTGCCAGCAGCCACCTAGCGGGGTACAATGAGCAGTTCTTC.

The V call is TRBV6-1, the J call TRBJ2-7, with D possibly being TRBD1 (5 bases). V gave up 6 bases and J gave up 2 bases, with 14 bases separating them. The CDR3 covers 14 residues. The germline V gene encodes CDR1 MNHNS and CDR2 SASEGT. CDR3 sequence (DNA): TGTGCCAGCAGGACAGTGGGTACCACCTACGAGCAGTACTTC. It is translated as CASRTVGTTYEQYF.

The chain employs TRBV9 and TRBJ1-2; 9 nucleotides match TRBD1. This CDR3 contains 14 residues. V lost 3 bases to trimming and J lost 2 bases; unmatched junction nucleotides: 2. Germline V gene lookup returns CDR1 SGDLS and CDR2 YYNGEE. The CDR3: CASSATGGNYGYTF. For the CDR3, the DNA is TGTGCCAGCAGCGCGACAGGGGGGAACTATGGCTACACCTTC. The complete variable domain, with remaining parts taken from reference TRBV9 and TRBJ1-2, reads DSGVTQTPKHLITATGQRVTLRCSPRSGDLSVYWYQQSLDQGLQFLIQYYNGEERAKGNILERFSAQQFPDLHSELNLSSLELGDSALYFCASSATGGNYGYTFGSGTRLTVV.

This rearrangement joins TRBV4-2 to TRBJ2-3, with D maybe TRBD2 (6 bases). This CDR3 is 15 amino acids long. Trimming cost V 1 base and J 0 bases, with 8 bases left between them. The germline V gene encodes CDR1 LGHNA and CDR2 YNFKEQ. CDR3 amino acids: CASSQGLGSTDTQYF. CDR3 nucleotide sequence: TGTGCCAGCAGCCAAGGACTAGGTAGCACAGATACGCAGTATTTT.

The chain combines TRBV10-2 with TRBJ1-5; TRBD1 might be the D (6 bases). Germline V CDR1 and CDR2: WSHSY, SAAADI. V was shortened by 8 bases and J by 6 bases, with 17 bases between the two germline ends. CDR3 size: 14 residues. The CDR3 sequence is CASGGWGLGQPQHF. The CDR3 DNA reads TGCGCCAGCGGGGGATGGGGGCTTGGTCAGCCCCAGCATTTT.

This clone is medium-sized by share. The chain joins TRBV30 to TRBJ1-2; a weak D match, TRBD1 (6 bases). Germline V CDR1 and CDR2: GTSNPN, SVGIG (reference sequence). This CDR3 spans 15 amino acids. The V and J ends lost 0 bases and 8 bases respectively, with 19 bases between them. The CDR3 nucleotides are TGTGCCTGGAGTGTACCCACAGGGCAAGCGGGGGGCTACACCTTC. Its protein is CAWSVPTGQAGGYTF.

The chain is built from TRBV6-5 and TRBJ1-1; TRBD1 might be the D (5 bases). The CDR3 loop spans 16 amino acids. V was shortened by 2 bases and J by 12 bases, with 25 bases between the two germline ends. Germline values: CDR1 MNHEY, CDR2 SVGAGI. Here the CDR3 DNA reads TGTGCCAGCAGTTACGGAGGGTGGGCCGTACGGGACGGTACTTTCTTT. This encodes CASSYGGWAVRDGTFF.

V and J are TRBV9 and TRBJ2-7, with 8 nucleotides matching TRBD1. The CDR3 contains 10 residues. Germline-derived CDR1 and CDR2 are SGDLS and YYNGEE. J gave up 9 bases and V 6 bases, and 2 bases lay outside the gene matches. The CDR3 is CASNTGGQYF. The CDR3 nucleotides are TGTGCCAGCAACACAGGGGGGCAGTACTTC.

This sequence joins TRBV27 and TRBJ2-5; the D gene could be TRBD1 or TRBD2 (5 bases each). Looked up from germline, CDR1 is MNHEY and CDR2 is SMNVEV (reference sequence). The CDR3 is 16 amino acids. The V end lost 5 bases, the J end lost 1 base, and 17 bases lay between the germline ends. CDR3 protein: CASSPRQTIFQETQYF. Written as DNA, the CDR3 is TGTGCCAGCAGTCCGCGACAGACTATCTTCCAAGAGACCCAGTACTTC.

The chain links TRBV19 to TRBJ1-1, with 7 bases matching TRBD1. Losses at the gene ends were 6 bases for V and 1 base for J; bases not matched to a gene: 14. The CDR3 sequence is 17 residues long. The germline V gene encodes CDR1 LNHDA and CDR2 SQIVND (reference sequence). The CDR3 here is CASSPRDSGLRNTEAFF. CDR3 nucleotides: TGTGCCAGTAGCCCTCGGGACAGTGGCCTGCGGAACACTGAAGCTTTCTTT.

The chain carries TRBV7-2 and TRBJ2-2; TRBD1 aligns across 8 bases. V dropped 1 base and J dropped 4; count of bases not matched to a gene: 14. The CDR3 covers 19 residues. CDR1 and CDR2 (germline): SGHTA, FQGNSA. The CDR3 sequence: CASSLGTGTGRFSTGELFF. The DNA of the CDR3 is TGTGCCAGCAGCTTAGGCACCGGGACAGGCCGATTTTCCACCGGGGAGCTGTTTTTT.

The chain is built from TRBV5-6 and TRBJ1-1; no reliable D call. CDR3 length equals 13 residues. Germline CDR1 SGHDT, CDR2 YYEEEE. V shed 4 bases and J shed 4 bases, with 11 bases lying between them. The CDR3 protein is CASSHGMGTEAFF. CDR3 in DNA: TGTGCCAGCAGCCATGGTATGGGCACTGAAGCTTTCTTT.

The J gene is TRBJ2-2, the V gene TRBV4-2; 7 nucleotides agree with TRBD1. CDR1 is LGHNA, CDR2 YNFKEQ, per germline. Trimming at V came to 0 bases and at J to 4 bases, leaving 14 bases not matched to a gene. The CDR3 spans 19 residues. The DNA for the CDR3 is TGTGCCAGCAGCCAAGACTGGGGAGTTAGGGGGCGGAGCACCGGGGAGCTGTTTTTT. Protein product: CASSQDWGVRGRSTGELFF.

A single count supports this clone. The chain links TRBV18 to TRBJ1-1; D is unresolved. The germline V and J ends were trimmed by 0 bases and 3 bases, with 11 bases remaining between them. The CDR3 is 15 residues long. CDR1 and CDR2 (germline): KGHSH, LQKENI. This CDR3 is CASSPPSRRDTEAFF. CDR3 DNA sequence: TGTGCCAGCTCACCACCGTCCCGGAGGGACACTGAAGCTTTCTTT.

Turning to this clone: The junction does not match germline at one end; this may be a read error. The identical CDR3 is also encoded by other nucleotide sequences in the sample. This chain links TRBV7-2 with TRBJ1-1; perhaps TRBD1 as D (5 bases). There are 13 residues in the CDR3. CDR1 is SGHTA, CDR2 FQGNSA, per germline. Here the CDR3 reads CASSLEAGRVAFF. As DNA, the CDR3 is TGTGCCAGTAGCTTAGAGGCAGGGAGGGTAGCTTTCTTT.

This clone was detected only once. The rearrangement joins TRBV11-2 to TRBJ2-7; D assignment may be TRBD1 or TRBD2 (6 bases each). The V gene lost 5 bases and the J gene lost 6 bases, with 14 bases spanning the gap. The germline V gene encodes CDR1 SGHAT and CDR2 FQNNGV. The CDR3 runs to 13 residues. CDR3 residues: CASSGDGGGEQYF. CDR3 bases: TGTGCCAGCAGCGGAGACGGAGGGGGCGAGCAGTACTTC.

The chain has TRBV9 and TRBJ2-1; D call uncertain. Germline lookup yields CDR1 SGDLS and CDR2 YYNGEE. The CDR3 is 15 amino acids. V lost 0 bases to trimming and J lost 6 bases, with 13 bases between them. The DNA of the CDR3 is TGTGCCAGCAGCGTAGATCCCGACGGACGCAATGAGCAGTTCTTC. Translation gives CASSVDPDGRNEQFF.